Below, 7 T cell receptor beta chains from the same sample are listed, as sequenced in a study of CXCR3-negative and CXCR3-positive naive CD8 T cells. What these receptors recognize is not known. Study outcomes and limitations: CXCR3-positive naive cells carried more hydrophobic TRB CDR3s than CXCR3-negative ones.

With UMI labels, 5' RACE was used to prepare the TRB cDNA libraries. TCRdb reworked the 5' RACE reads into one entry per CDR3 protein, no DNA. This table lists over 4,000 distinct CDR3 sequences. The material sequenced was naive CXCR3+ CD8+ T cells from blood. This sample's subset: CD45RO-CCR7+CD27+CD95- naive CD8+ T cells expressing CXCR3 (TNR3+). The receptors come from a human donor in good health. Some clones in this sample may be carry-over from other donors' samples.

The chain joins TRBV15 to TRBJ2-2. The CDR3 totals 15 residues. Germline V gene lookup returns CDR1 LNHNV and CDR2 YYDKDF (reference sequence). The chain's CDR3 is CATSRGSENTGELFF.

The chain employs TRBV6-5 and TRBJ2-1. The CDR3 totals 12 residues. Germline V gene data show CDR1 as MNHEY and CDR2 as SVGAGI. CDR3 sequence: CASSYGHNEQFF.

Its frequency marks this clonotype as medium-sized. V gene TRBV28 combines with J gene TRBJ2-1; as DNA is missing, the TRBD2 call by TCRdb cannot be tested. CDR3 size: 19 residues. CDR1 and CDR2 from the germline V gene are MDHEN and SYDVKM. CDR3: CASSFGTAGTSGSGAEQFF.

This chain links TRBV29-1 with TRBJ1-2. Germline loops: CDR1 SQVTM, CDR2 ANQGSEA. The CDR3 has 12 residues. The CDR3 loop is CSVDLQFYGYTF.

Considering frequency, this clonotype is medium-sized (0.01 to 0.1%). V usage is TRBV6-5 and J usage is TRBJ2-1; TCRdb's D gene call, TRBD2, goes unchecked for lack of DNA. Germline V gene sequence: CDR1 MNHEY, CDR2 SVGAGI. The CDR3 loop spans 17 amino acids. This chain's CDR3 is CASSYSIAGVGGNEQFF.

The chain is built from TRBV20-1 and TRBJ2-2; TCRdb returns TRBD2, unconfirmable since there is no DNA. In germline, CDR1 is DFQATT, CDR2 SNEGSKA (reference sequence). This CDR3 has 17 residues. The CDR3 reads CSVRGPFPVAPPVSCFF.

This clonotype ranks as medium-sized in terms of frequency. The chain joins TRBV28 to TRBJ2-1; TCRdb outputs TRBD2, but without DNA this stays unchecked. CDR1 is MDHEN and CDR2 is SYDVKM in the germline V gene. The CDR3 is 15 amino acids. The CDR3 here is CASRGAGEGYNEQFF.